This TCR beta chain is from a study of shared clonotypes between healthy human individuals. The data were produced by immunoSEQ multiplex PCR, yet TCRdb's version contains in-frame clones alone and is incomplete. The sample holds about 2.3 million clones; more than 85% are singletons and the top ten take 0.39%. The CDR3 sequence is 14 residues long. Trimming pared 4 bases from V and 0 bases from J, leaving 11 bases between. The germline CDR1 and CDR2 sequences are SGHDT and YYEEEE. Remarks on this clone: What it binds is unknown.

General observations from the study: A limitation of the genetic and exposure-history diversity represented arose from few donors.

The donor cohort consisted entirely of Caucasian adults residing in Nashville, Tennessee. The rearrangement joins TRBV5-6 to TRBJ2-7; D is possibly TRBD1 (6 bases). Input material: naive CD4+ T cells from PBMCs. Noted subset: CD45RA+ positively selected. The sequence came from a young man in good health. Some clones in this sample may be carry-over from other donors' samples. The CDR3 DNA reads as TGTGCCAGCAGCCGAGACAGGAACTCCTACGAGCAGTACTTC. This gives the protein CASSRDRNSYEQYF. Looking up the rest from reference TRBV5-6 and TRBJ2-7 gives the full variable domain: DAGVTQSPTHLIKTRGQQVTLRCSPKSGHDTVSWYQQALGQGPQFIFQYYEEEERQRGNFPDRFSGHQFPNYSSELNVNALLLGDSALYLCASSRDRNSYEQYFGPGTRLTVT.